This paragraph covers one T cell receptor (beta chain) sequence. PCR primers comprised 60 Vbeta and 13 Jbeta primers. The protocol was immunoSEQ multiplex PCR, while the TCRdb copy is restricted to in-frame clones and leaves out a portion. Here the sample spans tens of thousands of clones, 83% being singletons. This record comes from a study of cytomegalovirus exposure and HLA in healthy donors. The CDR3 loop spans 16 amino acids. In germline, CDR1 is LNHDA, CDR2 SQIVND (reference sequence). V was clipped by 3 bases and J by 2 bases, with 16 bases between them. Material: PBMCs. This chain joins TRBV19 and TRBJ2-5; possible D gene TRBD2, 6 bases. This receptor was obtained from a man aged 30-40 years in good health and CMV-seronegative. The CDR3 loop reads CASSMMLYAGQETQYF. CDR3 nucleotides: TGTGCCAGTAGTATGATGCTGTACGCGGGGCAAGAGACCCAGTACTTC. The whole variable domain, remainder taken from reference TRBV19 and TRBJ2-5, is DGGITQSPKYLFRKEGQNVTLSCEQNLNHDAMYWYRQDPGQGLRLIYYSQIVNDFQKGDIAEGYSVSREKKESFPLTVTSAQKNPTAFYLCASSMMLYAGQETQYFGPGTRLLVL.